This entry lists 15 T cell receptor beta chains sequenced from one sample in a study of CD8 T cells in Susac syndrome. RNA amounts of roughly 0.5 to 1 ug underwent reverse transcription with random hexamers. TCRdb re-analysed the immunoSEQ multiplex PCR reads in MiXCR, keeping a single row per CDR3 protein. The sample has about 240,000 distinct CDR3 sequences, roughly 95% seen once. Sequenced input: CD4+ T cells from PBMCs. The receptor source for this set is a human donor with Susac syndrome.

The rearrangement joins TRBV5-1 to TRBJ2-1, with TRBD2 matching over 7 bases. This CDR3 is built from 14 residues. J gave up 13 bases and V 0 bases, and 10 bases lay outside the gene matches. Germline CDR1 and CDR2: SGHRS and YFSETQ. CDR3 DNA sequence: TGCGCCAGCAGCTTGGAGTCGGGACTACTCCATCAGTTCTTC. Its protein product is CASSLESGLLHQFF.

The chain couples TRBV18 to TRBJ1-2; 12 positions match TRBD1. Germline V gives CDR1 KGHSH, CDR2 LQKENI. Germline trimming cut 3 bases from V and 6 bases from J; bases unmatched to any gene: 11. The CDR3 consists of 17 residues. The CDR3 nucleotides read TGTGCCAGCTCACCGACCGGGACAGGGGGCGCATCAGATGGCTACACCTTC. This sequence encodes CASSPTGTGGASDGYTF.

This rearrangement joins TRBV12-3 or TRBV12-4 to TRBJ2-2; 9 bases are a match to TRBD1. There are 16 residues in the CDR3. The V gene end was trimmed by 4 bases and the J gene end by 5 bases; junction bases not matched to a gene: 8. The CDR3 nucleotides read TGTGCCAGCAGTTCAGCCGGGACAGGGTTTACCGGGGAGCTGTTTTTT. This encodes CASSSAGTGFTGELFF.

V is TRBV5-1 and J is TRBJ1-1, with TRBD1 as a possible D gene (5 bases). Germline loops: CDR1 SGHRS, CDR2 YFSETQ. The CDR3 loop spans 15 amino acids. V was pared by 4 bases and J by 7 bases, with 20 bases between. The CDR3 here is CASSTGGSPGGEAFF. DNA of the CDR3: TGCGCCAGCAGCACCGGAGGGTCCCCGGGGGGTGAAGCTTTCTTT.

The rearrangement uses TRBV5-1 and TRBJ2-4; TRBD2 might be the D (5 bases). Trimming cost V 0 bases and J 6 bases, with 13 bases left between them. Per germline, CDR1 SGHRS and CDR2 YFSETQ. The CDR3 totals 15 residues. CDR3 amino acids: CASSLEASRSNIQYF. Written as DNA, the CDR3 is TGCGCCAGCAGCTTGGAGGCTAGCCGTTCAAACATTCAGTACTTC.

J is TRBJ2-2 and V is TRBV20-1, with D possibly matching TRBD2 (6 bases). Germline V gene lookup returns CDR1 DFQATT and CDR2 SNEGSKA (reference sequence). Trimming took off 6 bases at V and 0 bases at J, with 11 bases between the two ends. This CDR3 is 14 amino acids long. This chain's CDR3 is CSARDSTNTGELFF. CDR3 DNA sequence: TGCAGTGCGAGGGACTCTACGAACACCGGGGAGCTGTTTTTT.

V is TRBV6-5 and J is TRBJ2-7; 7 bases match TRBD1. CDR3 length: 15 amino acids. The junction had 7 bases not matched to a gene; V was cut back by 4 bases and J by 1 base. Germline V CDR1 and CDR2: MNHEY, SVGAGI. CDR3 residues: CASSSKPRGSYEQYF. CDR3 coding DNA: TGTGCCAGCAGTTCCAAACCCAGGGGGTCCTACGAGCAGTACTTC.

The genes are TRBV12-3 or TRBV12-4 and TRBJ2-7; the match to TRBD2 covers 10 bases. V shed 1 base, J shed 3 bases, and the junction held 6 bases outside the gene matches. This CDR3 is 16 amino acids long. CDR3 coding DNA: TGTGCCAGCAGTTTAGAGCCCAGCGGGAGGGACTACGAGCAGTACTTC. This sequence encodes CASSLEPSGRDYEQYF.

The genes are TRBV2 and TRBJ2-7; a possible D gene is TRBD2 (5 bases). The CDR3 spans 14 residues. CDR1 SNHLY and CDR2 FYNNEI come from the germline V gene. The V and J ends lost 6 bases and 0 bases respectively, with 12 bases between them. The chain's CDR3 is CASSLDWGSYEQYF. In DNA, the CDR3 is TGTGCCAGCAGCCTGGACTGGGGCTCCTACGAGCAGTACTTC.

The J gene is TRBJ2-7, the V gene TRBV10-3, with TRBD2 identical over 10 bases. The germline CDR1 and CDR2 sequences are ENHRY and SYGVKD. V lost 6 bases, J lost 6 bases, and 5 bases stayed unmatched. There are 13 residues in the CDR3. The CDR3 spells CAIRVAGGGEQYF. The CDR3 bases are TGTGCCATCAGAGTAGCGGGAGGTGGCGAGCAGTACTTC.

CDR3 DNA sequence: TGTGCCACCAGTGATCCACGGACAGGGGGCACAGATACGCAGTATTTT. Amino acids: CATSDPRTGGTDTQYF. The rearrangement links TRBV24-1 to TRBJ2-3, with 9 bases matching TRBD1. Germline CDR1 KGHDR, CDR2 SFDVKD. The J segment lost 1 base and the V segment lost 3 bases, leaving 4 bases of the junction unmatched. The CDR3 spans 16 residues.

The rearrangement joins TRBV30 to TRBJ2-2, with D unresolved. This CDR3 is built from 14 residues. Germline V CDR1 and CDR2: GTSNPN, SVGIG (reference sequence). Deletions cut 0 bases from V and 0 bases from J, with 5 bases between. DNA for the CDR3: TGTGCCTGGAGTGTGTTCGCGAACACCGGGGAGCTGTTTTTT. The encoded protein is CAWSVFANTGELFF.

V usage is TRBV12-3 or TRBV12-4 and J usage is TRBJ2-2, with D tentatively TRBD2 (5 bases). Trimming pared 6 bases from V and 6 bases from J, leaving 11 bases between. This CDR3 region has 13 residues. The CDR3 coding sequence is TGTGCCAGCAGCCCGGGGTGGGCCGGGGAGCTGTTTTTT. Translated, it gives CASSPGWAGELFF.

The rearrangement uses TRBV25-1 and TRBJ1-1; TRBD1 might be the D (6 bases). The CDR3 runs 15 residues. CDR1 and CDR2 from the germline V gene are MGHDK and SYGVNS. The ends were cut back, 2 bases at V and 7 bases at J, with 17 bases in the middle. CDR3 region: CASSEVATGRFEAFF. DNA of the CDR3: TGTGCCAGCAGTGAAGTGGCAACAGGGAGGTTTGAAGCTTTCTTT.

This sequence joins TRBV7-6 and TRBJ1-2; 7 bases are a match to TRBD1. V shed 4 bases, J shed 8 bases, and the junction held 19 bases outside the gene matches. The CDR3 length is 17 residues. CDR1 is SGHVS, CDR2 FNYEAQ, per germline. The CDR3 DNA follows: TGTGCCAGCAGCTACGGCTGGGACAGAGGGAACCCCGGAGGCTACACCTTC. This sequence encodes CASSYGWDRGNPGGYTF. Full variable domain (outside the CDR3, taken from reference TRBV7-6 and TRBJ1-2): GAGVSQSPRYKVTKRGQDVALRCDPISGHVSLYWYRQALGQGPEFLTYFNYEAQQDKSGLPNDRFSAERPEGSISTLTIQRTEQRDSAMYRCASSYGWDRGNPGGYTFGSGTRLTVV.